The 24 T cell receptor beta chains presented below share a single source sample, sequenced in a study of blood T cell repertoires in COVID-19. Repertoires were generated with immunoSEQ multiplex PCR, while TCRdb's copy carries only in-frame clones and drops some. Among around 400,000 clones listed, 91% were seen once. Sequenced sample: PBMCs or T cells enriched from blood (not recorded which). Source of these receptors: a woman aged 35 to 49 who had been exposed to COVID-19.

This clone was seen only a few times. The chain joins TRBV30 to TRBJ1-1, with a weak D call TRBD1 (5 bases). V was pared by 5 bases and J by 5 bases, with 12 bases between. CDR1 and CDR2 from the germline V gene are GTSNPN and SVGIG (reference sequence). The CDR3 totals 12 residues. The CDR3: CAWDLGETEAFF. CDR3 nucleotide sequence: TGTGCCTGGGACTTAGGGGAAACTGAAGCTTTCTTT.

The rearrangement joins TRBV19 to TRBJ2-7, with 7 bases that match TRBD1. The V gene's germline CDR1 is LNHDA and CDR2 SQIVND (reference sequence). The CDR3 has 15 amino acids. J was trimmed by 3 bases and V by 3 bases; bases with no gene match: 8. DNA for the CDR3: TGTGCCAGTAGTATGACCAGGGGGACCCACTACGAGCAGTACTTC. Translating it yields CASSMTRGTHYEQYF.

This chain connects TRBV6-2 or TRBV6-3 to TRBJ2-5, with 9 bases matching TRBD2. This CDR3 has 16 amino acids. V was pared by 4 bases and J by 2 bases, with 8 bases of the junction left unmatched. The germline CDR1 and CDR2 sequences are MNHEY and SVGEGT. CDR3: CASSSKRGVNQETQYF. The CDR3 DNA reads TGTGCCAGCAGTTCTAAGCGGGGGGTCAATCAAGAGACCCAGTACTTC.

Comment on this clone: A junction boundary mismatches the germline segment, possibly from a read error. The chain is built from TRBV19 and TRBJ2-2, with TRBD1 matching over 9 bases. There are 12 residues in the CDR3. The germline V gene has CDR1 LNHDA and CDR2 SQIVND (reference sequence). The CDR3 reads CASSIGTGELFF. DNA for the CDR3: TGTGCCAGTAGTATAGGGACAGGGGAACTGTTTTTT.

The J gene is TRBJ1-1, the V gene TRBV6-5; D not certain. The germline CDR1 and CDR2 sequences are MNHEY and SVGAGI. Trimming removed 7 bases at V and 2 bases at J, with 11 bases between. This CDR3 has 13 residues. The CDR3 region has the DNA TGTGCCAGCACCCCAGCAGGCAACACTGAAGCTTTCTTT. Protein product: CASTPAGNTEAFF.

The V and J genes are TRBV2 and TRBJ1-2; TRBD1 aligns across 7 bases. Unmatched junction bases numbered 10, after V lost 10 bases and J lost 5 bases. This CDR3 is built from 13 residues. The germline gives CDR1 SNHLY, CDR2 FYNNEI. CDR3: CATRKGAKYGYTF. As DNA, the CDR3 is TGTGCCACGAGAAAGGGGGCGAAGTATGGCTACACCTTC. Using reference TRBV2 and TRBJ1-2 for the parts outside the CDR3, the full variable domain is EPEVTQTPSHQVTQMGQEVILRCVPISNHLYFYWYRQILGQKVEFLVSFYNNEISEKSEIFDDQFSVERPDGSNFTLKIRSTKLEDSAMYFCATRKGAKYGYTFGSGTRLTVV.

V and J are TRBV4-1 and TRBJ1-2; D gene uncertain. This CDR3 comprises 13 residues. Germline V gene lookup returns CDR1 MGHRA and CDR2 YSYEKL. V lost 5 bases and J 8 bases, leaving 15 bases between the germline ends. The CDR3 DNA reads TGCGCCAGCAGCGGAGGGCCTGTCCTGGGCTACACCTTC. Residues: CASSGGPVLGYTF.

V and J are TRBV5-4 and TRBJ2-3, with 8 bases identical to TRBD2. The CDR3 contains 15 residues. The germline V gene encodes CDR1 SGHNT and CDR2 YYREEE (reference sequence). The V segment lost 0 bases and the J segment 1 base; nucleotides outside the gene matches: 1. This CDR3 is CASSLGSGGTDTQYF. CDR3 nucleotide sequence: TGTGCCAGCAGCTTGGGTAGCGGGGGCACAGATACGCAGTATTTT.

This clone was counted between two and nine times. The rearrangement links TRBV7-9 to TRBJ2-7; D call uncertain. The V end lost 1 base, the J end lost 2 bases, and 6 bases lay between the germline ends. Germline loops: CDR1 SEHNR, CDR2 FQNEAQ (reference sequence). The CDR3 has 13 amino acids. Here the CDR3 reads CASSLGGTYEQYF. DNA of the CDR3: TGTGCCAGCAGCTTAGGCGGTACCTACGAGCAGTACTTC. Drawing the rest from reference TRBV7-9 and TRBJ2-7, the complete variable domain is DTGVSQNPRHKITKRGQNVTFRCDPISEHNRLYWYRQTLGQGPEFLTYFQNEAQLEKSRLLSDRFSAERPKGSFSTLEIQRTEQGDSAMYLCASSLGGTYEQYFGPGTRLTVT.

The chain couples TRBV7-9 to TRBJ2-1; 12 bases match TRBD2. This CDR3 has 15 amino acids. The V gene's germline CDR1 is SEHNR and CDR2 FQNEAQ (reference sequence). Trimming removed 4 bases from V and 5 bases from J; junction bases left unmatched: 3. CDR3 sequence reads: CASSSRLAGDNEQFF. The CDR3, as DNA: TGTGCCAGCAGCTCTCGACTAGCGGGGGACAATGAGCAGTTCTTC.

Remarks on this clone: A junction end diverges from the germline sequence, so it may reflect a read error. The chain joins TRBV7-9 to TRBJ1-5; 8 nucleotides agree with TRBD1. Germline V gives CDR1 SEHNR, CDR2 FQNEAQ (reference sequence). The CDR3 length is 17 residues. DNA for the CDR3: TGTGCCAGCAGTTTAGGGGCCGGGACAGGAAGCAATCAGCCCCAGCATTTT. It is translated as CASSLGAGTGSNQPQHF.

A word on this clone: The identical CDR3 is also encoded by other nucleotide sequences in the sample. The genes are TRBV19 and TRBJ1-1; D may be TRBD1 (5 bases). The CDR3 consists of 14 residues. Germline V gives CDR1 LNHDA, CDR2 SQIVND (reference sequence). The V gene lost 1 base and the J gene lost 0 bases, with 6 bases spanning the gap. CDR3 region: CASSIGRVNTEAFF. In DNA form, the CDR3 reads TGTGCCAGTAGTATAGGCAGGGTGAACACTGAAGCTTTCTTT.

The rearrangement uses TRBV5-4 and TRBJ1-1; the match to TRBD1 covers 7 bases. The CDR3 covers 14 residues. The germline V gene has CDR1 SGHNT and CDR2 YYREEE (reference sequence). Trimming took 2 bases from V and 3 from J; bases not matched to a gene: 4. The CDR3 DNA sequence: TGTGCCAGCAGCTTAAGTCAGGGGGACACTGAAGCTTTCTTT. Its protein is CASSLSQGDTEAFF.

This clone was seen a few times. The chain is built from TRBV12-3 or TRBV12-4 and TRBJ2-2; no definite D call. Trimming stripped 3 bases from V and 4 bases from J, with 6 bases between. There are 13 residues in the CDR3. CDR3 sequence reads: CASSFDSTGELFF. The DNA for the CDR3 is TGTGCCAGCAGTTTTGACTCCACCGGGGAGCTGTTTTTT.

V gene TRBV6-2 or TRBV6-3 combines with J gene TRBJ2-1; 10 bases match TRBD2. The CDR3 loop spans 15 amino acids. Germline-derived CDR1 and CDR2 are MNHEY and SVGEGT. The V segment lost 2 bases and the J segment 9 bases; nucleotides outside the gene matches: 7. In DNA, the CDR3 is TGTGCCAGCAGTTACGGCAGCGGGAGGGTCGGTGAGCAGTTCTTC. Translating gives CASSYGSGRVGEQFF.

This chain joins TRBV12-3 or TRBV12-4 and TRBJ1-3, with D unresolved. The ends were cut back, 0 bases at V and 4 bases at J, with 4 bases in the middle. This CDR3 spans 13 amino acids. The CDR3 DNA reads as TGTGCCAGCAGTTTAGCGGGCGGAAACACCATATATTTT. This translates into CASSLAGGNTIYF.

The chain is built from TRBV7-2 and TRBJ1-1, with D possibly matching TRBD1 (5 bases). From germline, CDR1 is SGHTA and CDR2 FQGNSA. V was trimmed by 4 bases and J by 11 bases, leaving 26 bases between them. The CDR3 extends over 16 amino acids. The CDR3 sequence is CASSSPVVRQGGRAFF. Written as DNA, the CDR3 is TGTGCCAGCAGCTCTCCGGTCGTGCGGCAGGGTGGTCGGGCTTTCTTT.

The chain carries TRBV28 and TRBJ1-1, with D perhaps TRBD1 (6 bases). The CDR3 extends over 15 amino acids. Germline CDR1 reads MDHEN; CDR2 reads SYDVKM. The V end lost 4 bases, the J end lost 1 base, and 13 bases lay between the germline ends. The CDR3 DNA reads as TGTGCCAGCAGTTCCCACGAGACAGGGAACACTGAAGCTTTCTTT. Its protein is CASSSHETGNTEAFF.

The V and J genes are TRBV2 and TRBJ1-5; 10 bases are a match to TRBD1. The germline CDR1 and CDR2 sequences are SNHLY and FYNNEI. The CDR3 totals 17 residues. J lost 0 bases, V lost 5 bases, and 7 bases had no gene match. CDR3 nucleotides: TGTGCCAGCAGTCTAAGGACAGGGGGAACTAGCAATCAGCCCCAGCATTTT. It codes for CASSLRTGGTSNQPQHF.

V usage is TRBV3-1 (or the pseudogene TRBV3-2) and J usage is TRBJ1-1; D uncertain. Trimming removed 4 bases from V and 0 bases from J, with 12 bases in between. CDR1 LGHDT and CDR2 YNNKEL come from the germline V gene (reference sequence). The CDR3 contains 15 residues. The CDR3 DNA follows: TGTGCCAGCAGCCCTCGACAAAAAATGAACACTGAAGCTTTCTTT. Protein sequence: CASSPRQKMNTEAFF.

The chain has TRBV7-9 and TRBJ1-2; TRBD1 agrees at 7 bases. In germline, CDR1 is SEHNR, CDR2 FQNEAQ (reference sequence). The V and J ends lost 4 bases and 6 bases, in that order; junction bases with no gene match: 5. CDR3 length equals 13 residues. The CDR3 loop reads CASSSGTANGYTF. CDR3 DNA: TGTGCCAGCAGCTCCGGGACAGCGAATGGCTACACCTTC.

The J gene is TRBJ2-7, the V gene TRBV7-3; D is ambiguous. CDR3 length: 13 amino acids. CDR1 is SGHTA and CDR2 is FQGTGA in the germline V gene. Trimming took 2 bases from V and 4 from J, leaving 9 bases between them. The DNA of the CDR3 is TGTGCCAGCAGCTTAGGCCTCAGATACGAGCAGTACTTC. Translated, it gives CASSLGLRYEQYF.

About this clone: Relative to the germline gene, one junction end is altered; a read error may explain this. This chain uses TRBV4-1 with TRBJ1-4, with D perhaps TRBD1 (5 bases). The CDR3 has 14 amino acids. The germline gives CDR1 MGHRA, CDR2 YSYEKL. CDR3 loop: CASTQDRTNEKLFF. CDR3 coding DNA: TGCGCCAGCACCCAAGACAGAACTAATGAAAAACTGTTTTTT.

The chain is built from TRBV19 and TRBJ2-7, with 10 bases aligning to TRBD2. Trimming took 4 bases from V and 2 from J; bases not matched to a gene: 2. Germline V CDR1 and CDR2: LNHDA, SQIVND (reference sequence). This CDR3 has 14 amino acids. The CDR3, as DNA: TGTGCCAGTAGTAGGACTAGCGGCCCCTACGAGCAGTACTTC. Encoded protein: CASSRTSGPYEQYF.